This TCR beta chain comes out of a study of OX40 agonist ivuxolimab in advanced cancers. About the study: Eligibility rules accepted prior anti-PD-1, anti-PD-L1 or anti-CTLA-4 therapy, and roughly 42% had some.

The method was immunoSEQ multiplex PCR; TCRdb's version includes in-frame clones alone and lacks a portion of them. The table has 78,000 or so clones, about nine tenths seen once. The receptor was derived from an adult with an advanced solid tumor such as melanoma, head and neck, liver or kidney cancer. The sequencing here drew on CD4+ or CD8+ T cells sorted from blood, taken in a trial of the OX40 agonist ivuxolimab.

For the CDR3, the DNA is TGTGCCATCAGTGAGGGTTCCTACGAGCAGTACTTC. Translation: CAISEGSYEQYF. The genes are TRBV10-3 and TRBJ2-7, with no clear D. The CDR3 extends over 12 amino acids. Germline lookup yields CDR1 ENHRY and CDR2 SYGVKD. V shed 2 bases and J shed 1 base, with 3 bases lying between them.